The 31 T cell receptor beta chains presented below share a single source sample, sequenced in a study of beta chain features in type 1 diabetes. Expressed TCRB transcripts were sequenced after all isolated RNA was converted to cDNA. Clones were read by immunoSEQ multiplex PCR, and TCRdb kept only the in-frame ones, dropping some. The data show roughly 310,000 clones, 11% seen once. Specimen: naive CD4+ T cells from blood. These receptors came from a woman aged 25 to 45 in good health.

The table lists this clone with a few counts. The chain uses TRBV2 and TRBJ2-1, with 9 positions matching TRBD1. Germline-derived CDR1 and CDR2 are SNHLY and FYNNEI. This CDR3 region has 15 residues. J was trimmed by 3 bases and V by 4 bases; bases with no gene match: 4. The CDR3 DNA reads TGTGCCAGCAGTGTGGAGGGACAGGGCTACAATGAGCAGTTCTTC. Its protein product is CASSVEGQGYNEQFF.

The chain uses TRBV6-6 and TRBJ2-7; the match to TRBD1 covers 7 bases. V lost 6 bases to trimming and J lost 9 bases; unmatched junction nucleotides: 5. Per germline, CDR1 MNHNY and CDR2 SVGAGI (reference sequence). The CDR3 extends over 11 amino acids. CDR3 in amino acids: CASRDRDRQYF. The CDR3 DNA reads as TGTGCCAGCAGGGACCGGGACAGGCAGTACTTC.

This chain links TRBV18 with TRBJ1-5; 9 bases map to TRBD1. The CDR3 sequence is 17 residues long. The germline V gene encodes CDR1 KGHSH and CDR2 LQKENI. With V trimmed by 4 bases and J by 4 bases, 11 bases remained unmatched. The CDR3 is CASSLQPRTGENQPQHF. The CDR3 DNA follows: TGTGCCAGCTCACTCCAACCTAGGACAGGGGAAAATCAGCCCCAGCATTTT.

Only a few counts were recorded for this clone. The CDR3 sequence: CASSLPPAGIGETQYF. DNA for the CDR3: TGTGCCAGCAGCTTACCCCCAGCAGGGATTGGAGAGACCCAGTACTTC. The genes are TRBV7-9 and TRBJ2-5; perhaps TRBD1 as D (5 bases). The V and J ends lost 2 bases and 4 bases respectively, with 17 bases between them. CDR1 and CDR2 (germline): SEHNR, FQNEAQ (reference sequence). The CDR3 sequence is 16 residues long.

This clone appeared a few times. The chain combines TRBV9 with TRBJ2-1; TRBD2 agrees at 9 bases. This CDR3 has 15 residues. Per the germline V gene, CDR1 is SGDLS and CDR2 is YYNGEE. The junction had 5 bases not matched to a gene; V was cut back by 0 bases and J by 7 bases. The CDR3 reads CASSVGSGSTNEQFF. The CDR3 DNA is TGTGCCAGCAGCGTAGGTAGCGGGAGTACAAATGAGCAGTTCTTC.

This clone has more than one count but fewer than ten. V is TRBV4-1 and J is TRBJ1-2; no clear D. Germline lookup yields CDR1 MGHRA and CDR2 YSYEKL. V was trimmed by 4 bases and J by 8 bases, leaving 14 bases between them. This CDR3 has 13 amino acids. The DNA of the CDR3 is TGCGCCAGCAGCCCCCCCCAGGTGGTCGGCTACACCTTC. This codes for CASSPPQVVGYTF.

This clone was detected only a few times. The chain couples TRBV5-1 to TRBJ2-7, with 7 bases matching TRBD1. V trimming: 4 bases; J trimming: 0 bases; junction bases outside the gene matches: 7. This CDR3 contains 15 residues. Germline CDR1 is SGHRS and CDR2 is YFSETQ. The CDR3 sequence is CASSLWTGPSYEQYF. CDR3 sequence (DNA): TGCGCCAGCAGCCTTTGGACAGGTCCCTCCTACGAGCAGTACTTC.

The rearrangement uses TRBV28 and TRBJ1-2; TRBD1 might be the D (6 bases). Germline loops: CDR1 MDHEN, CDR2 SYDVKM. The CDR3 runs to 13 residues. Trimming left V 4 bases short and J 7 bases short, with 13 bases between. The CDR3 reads CASSSPQGRGYTF. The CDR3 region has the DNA TGTGCCAGCAGTTCCCCACAGGGCCGTGGCTACACCTTC.

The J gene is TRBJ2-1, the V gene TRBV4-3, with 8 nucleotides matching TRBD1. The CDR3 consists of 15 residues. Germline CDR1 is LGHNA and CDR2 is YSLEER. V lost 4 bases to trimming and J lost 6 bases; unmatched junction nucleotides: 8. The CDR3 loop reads CASSPRGLQTNEQFF. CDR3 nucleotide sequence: TGCGCCAGCAGCCCCAGGGGGCTACAGACCAATGAGCAGTTCTTC.

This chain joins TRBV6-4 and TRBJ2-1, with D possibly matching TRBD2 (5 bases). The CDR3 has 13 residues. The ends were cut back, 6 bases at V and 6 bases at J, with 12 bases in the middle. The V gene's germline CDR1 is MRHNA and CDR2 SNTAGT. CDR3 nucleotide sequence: TGTGCCAGCAGATCGGGAACAAGCAATGAGCAGTTCTTC. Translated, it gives CASRSGTSNEQFF.

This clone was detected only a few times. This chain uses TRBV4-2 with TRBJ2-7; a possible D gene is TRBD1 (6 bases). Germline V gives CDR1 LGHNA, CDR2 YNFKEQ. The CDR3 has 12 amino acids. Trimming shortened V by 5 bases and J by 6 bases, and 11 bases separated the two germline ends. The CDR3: CASSYRGGEQYF. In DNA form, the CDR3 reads TGTGCCAGCAGCTACCGAGGGGGCGAGCAGTACTTC.

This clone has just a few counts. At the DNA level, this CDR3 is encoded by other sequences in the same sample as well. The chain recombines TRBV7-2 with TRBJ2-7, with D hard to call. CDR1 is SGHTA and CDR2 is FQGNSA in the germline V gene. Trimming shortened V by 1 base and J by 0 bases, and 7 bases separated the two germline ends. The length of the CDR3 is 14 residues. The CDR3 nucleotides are TGTGCCAGCAGCTTAGGGGCCAGCTCCTACGAGCAGTACTTC. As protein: CASSLGASSYEQYF.

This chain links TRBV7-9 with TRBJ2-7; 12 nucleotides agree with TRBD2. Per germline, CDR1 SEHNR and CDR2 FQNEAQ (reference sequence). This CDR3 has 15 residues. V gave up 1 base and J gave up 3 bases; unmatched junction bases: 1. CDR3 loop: CASSLGLAGVYEQYF. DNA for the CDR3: TGTGCCAGCAGCTTAGGACTAGCGGGAGTCTACGAGCAGTACTTC.

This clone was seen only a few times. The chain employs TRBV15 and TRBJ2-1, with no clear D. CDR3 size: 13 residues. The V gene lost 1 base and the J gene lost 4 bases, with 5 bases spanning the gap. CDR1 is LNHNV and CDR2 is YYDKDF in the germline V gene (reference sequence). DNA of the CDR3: TGTGCCACCAGCAGAGCTTTTTACAATGAGCAGTTCTTC. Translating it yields CATSRAFYNEQFF.

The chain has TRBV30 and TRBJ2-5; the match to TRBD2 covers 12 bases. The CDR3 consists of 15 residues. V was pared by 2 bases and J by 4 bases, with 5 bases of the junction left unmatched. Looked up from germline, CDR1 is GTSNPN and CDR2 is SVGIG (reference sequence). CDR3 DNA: TGTGCCTGGAGTTCCCGGACTAGCGGGATAGAGACCCAGTACTTC. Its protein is CAWSSRTSGIETQYF. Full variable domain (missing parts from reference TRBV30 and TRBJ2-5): SQTIHQWPATLVQPVGSPLSLECTVEGTSNPNLYWYRQAAGRGLQLLFYSVGIGQISSEVPQNLSASRPQDRQFILSSKKLLLSDSGFYLCAWSSRTSGIETQYFGPGTRLLVL.

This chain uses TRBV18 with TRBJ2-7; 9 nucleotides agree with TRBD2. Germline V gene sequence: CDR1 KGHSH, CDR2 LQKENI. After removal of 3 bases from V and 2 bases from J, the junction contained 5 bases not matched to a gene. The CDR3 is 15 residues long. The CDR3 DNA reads TGTGCCAGCTCACCTAGTAGCGGGAGCCCCTACGAGCAGTACTTC. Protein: CASSPSSGSPYEQYF. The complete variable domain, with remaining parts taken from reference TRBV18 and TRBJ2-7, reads NAGVMQNPRHLVRRRGQEARLRCSPMKGHSHVYWYRQLPEEGLKFMVYLQKENIIDESGMPKERFSAEFPKEGPSILRIQQVVRGDSAAYFCASSPSSGSPYEQYFGPGTRLTVT.

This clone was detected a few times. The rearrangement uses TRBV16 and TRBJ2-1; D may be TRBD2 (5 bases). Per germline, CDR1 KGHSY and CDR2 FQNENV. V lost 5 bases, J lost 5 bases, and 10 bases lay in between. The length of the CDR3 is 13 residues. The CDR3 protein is CASSADWNNEQFF. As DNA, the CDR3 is TGTGCCAGCAGCGCGGACTGGAACAATGAGCAGTTCTTC.

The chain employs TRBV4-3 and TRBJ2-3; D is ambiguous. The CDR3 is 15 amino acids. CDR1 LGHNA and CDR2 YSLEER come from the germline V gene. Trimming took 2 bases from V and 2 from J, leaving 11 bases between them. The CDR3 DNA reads TGCGCCAGCAGCCAACTGGGCAGAAACACAGATACGCAGTATTTT. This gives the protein CASSQLGRNTDTQYF.

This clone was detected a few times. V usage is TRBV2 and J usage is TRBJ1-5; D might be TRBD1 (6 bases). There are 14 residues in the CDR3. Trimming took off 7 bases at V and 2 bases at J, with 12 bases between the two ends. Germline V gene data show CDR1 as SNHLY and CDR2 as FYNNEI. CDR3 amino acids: CASTKQGGNQPQHF. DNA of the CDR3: TGTGCCAGCACCAAACAGGGCGGCAATCAGCCCCAGCATTTT. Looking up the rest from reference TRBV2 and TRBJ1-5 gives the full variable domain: EPEVTQTPSHQVTQMGQEVILRCVPISNHLYFYWYRQILGQKVEFLVSFYNNEISEKSEIFDDQFSVERPDGSNFTLKIRSTKLEDSAMYFCASTKQGGNQPQHFGDGTRLSIL.

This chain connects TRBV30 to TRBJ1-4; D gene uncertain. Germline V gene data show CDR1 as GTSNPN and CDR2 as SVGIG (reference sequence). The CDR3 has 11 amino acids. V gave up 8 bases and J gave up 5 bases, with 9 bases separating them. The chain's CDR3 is CAGGRNEKLFF. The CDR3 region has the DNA TGTGCCGGAGGGCGGAATGAAAAACTGTTTTTT.

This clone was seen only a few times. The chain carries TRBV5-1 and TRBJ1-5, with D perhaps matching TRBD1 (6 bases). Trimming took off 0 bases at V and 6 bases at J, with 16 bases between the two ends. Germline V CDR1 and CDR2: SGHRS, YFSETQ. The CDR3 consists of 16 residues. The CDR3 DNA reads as TGCGCCAGCAGCTTGGTGCCAGGGGCCTCAAGTCAGCCCCAGCATTTT. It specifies CASSLVPGASSQPQHF.

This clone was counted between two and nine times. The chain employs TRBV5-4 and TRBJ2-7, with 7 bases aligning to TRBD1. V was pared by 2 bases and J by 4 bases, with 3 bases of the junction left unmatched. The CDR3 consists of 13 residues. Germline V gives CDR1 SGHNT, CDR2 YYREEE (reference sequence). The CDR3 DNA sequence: TGTGCCAGCAGCTTCTCGACAGGGTACGAGCAGTACTTC. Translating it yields CASSFSTGYEQYF.

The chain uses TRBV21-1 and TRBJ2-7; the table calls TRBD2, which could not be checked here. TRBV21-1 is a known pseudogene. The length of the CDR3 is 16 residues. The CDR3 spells CASTAGLATTPGEQYF. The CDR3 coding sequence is TGTGCCAGCACTGCGGGACTAGCTACAACCCCGGGGGAGCAGTACTTC.

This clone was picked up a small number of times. This CDR3 reads CASSLSSGRAYNEQFF. The CDR3 DNA reads as TGCGCCAGCAGCTTGTCTAGCGGGAGGGCCTACAATGAGCAGTTCTTC. The rearrangement joins TRBV5-1 to TRBJ2-1, with TRBD2 matching 12 bases. This CDR3 region has 16 residues. Trimming removed 1 base from V and 2 bases from J; junction bases left unmatched: 1. Germline CDR1 SGHRS, CDR2 YFSETQ.

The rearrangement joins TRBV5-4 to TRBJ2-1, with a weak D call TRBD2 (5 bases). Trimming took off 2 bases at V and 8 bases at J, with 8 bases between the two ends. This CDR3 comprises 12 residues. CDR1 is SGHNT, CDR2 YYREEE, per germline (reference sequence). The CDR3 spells CASSLRLHEQFF. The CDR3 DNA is TGTGCCAGCAGCTTACGACTACATGAGCAGTTCTTC.

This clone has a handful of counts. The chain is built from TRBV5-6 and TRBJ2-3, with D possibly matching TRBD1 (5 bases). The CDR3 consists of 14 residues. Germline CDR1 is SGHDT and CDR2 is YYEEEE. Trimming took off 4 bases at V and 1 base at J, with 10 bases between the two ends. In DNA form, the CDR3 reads TGTGCCAGCAGCGACCTACAGGGCACAGATACGCAGTATTTT. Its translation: CASSDLQGTDTQYF.

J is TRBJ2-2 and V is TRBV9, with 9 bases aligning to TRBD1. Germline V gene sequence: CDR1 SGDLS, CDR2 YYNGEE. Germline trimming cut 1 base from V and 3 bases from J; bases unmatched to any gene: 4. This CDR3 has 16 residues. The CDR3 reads CASSVTGTGYTGELFF. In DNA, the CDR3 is TGTGCCAGCAGCGTAACCGGGACAGGGTACACCGGGGAGCTGTTTTTT. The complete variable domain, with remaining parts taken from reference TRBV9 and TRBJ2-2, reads DSGVTQTPKHLITATGQRVTLRCSPRSGDLSVYWYQQSLDQGLQFLIQYYNGEERAKGNILERFSAQQFPDLHSELNLSSLELGDSALYFCASSVTGTGYTGELFFGEGSRLTVL.

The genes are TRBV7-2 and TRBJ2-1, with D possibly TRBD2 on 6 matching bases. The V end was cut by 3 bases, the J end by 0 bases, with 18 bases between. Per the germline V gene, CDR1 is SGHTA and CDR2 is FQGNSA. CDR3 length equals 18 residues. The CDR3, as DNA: TGTGCCAGCAGCTTCGGGAGTACCCGAAGTAGCTCCTACAATGAGCAGTTCTTC. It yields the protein CASSFGSTRSSSYNEQFF.

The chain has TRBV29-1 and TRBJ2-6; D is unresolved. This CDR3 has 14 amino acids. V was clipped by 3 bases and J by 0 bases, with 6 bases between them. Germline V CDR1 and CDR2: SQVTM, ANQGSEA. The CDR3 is CSVDVSSGANVLTF. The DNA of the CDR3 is TGCAGCGTTGATGTCAGCTCTGGGGCCAACGTCCTGACTTTC.

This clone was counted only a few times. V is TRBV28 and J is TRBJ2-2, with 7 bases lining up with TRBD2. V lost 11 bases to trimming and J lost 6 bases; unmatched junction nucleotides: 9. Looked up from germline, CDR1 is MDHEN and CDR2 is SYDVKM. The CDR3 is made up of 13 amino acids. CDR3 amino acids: CASRREYPGELFF. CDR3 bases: TGTGCCTCGCGGCGGGAGTACCCCGGGGAGCTGTTTTTT.

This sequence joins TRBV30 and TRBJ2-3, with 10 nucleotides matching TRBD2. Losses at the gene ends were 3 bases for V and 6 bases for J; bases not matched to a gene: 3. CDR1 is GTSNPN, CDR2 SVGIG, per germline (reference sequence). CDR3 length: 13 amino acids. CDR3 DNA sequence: TGTGCCTGGAGGCTAGCGGGAGCCGATACGCAGTATTTT. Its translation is CAWRLAGADTQYF. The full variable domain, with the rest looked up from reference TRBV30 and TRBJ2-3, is SQTIHQWPATLVQPVGSPLSLECTVEGTSNPNLYWYRQAAGRGLQLLFYSVGIGQISSEVPQNLSASRPQDRQFILSSKKLLLSDSGFYLCAWRLAGADTQYFGPGTRLTVL.